A single sample is the source of the 20 T cell receptor beta chains below, sequenced in a study of early T cells in non-severe SARS-CoV-2 infection. TCRdb reprocessed the 5' RACE reads via MiXCR and lists one record per CDR3 protein. The data contain more than 80,000 distinct CDR3 sequences, roughly an eighth of them singletons. The specimen sequenced was whole blood. Every receptor here comes from an adult who was a healthcare worker with PCR-confirmed SARS-CoV-2 infection or an uninfected control (not recorded which).

The rearrangement links TRBV25-1 to TRBJ2-7; 8 bases map to TRBD1. CDR3 length: 13 residues. Germline CDR1 reads MGHDK; CDR2 reads SYGVNS. The J segment lost 3 bases and the V segment lost 7 bases, leaving 5 bases of the junction unmatched. The CDR3 nucleotides are TGTGCCAGCAAGGGACAGGAGAACTACGAGCAGTACTTC. It codes for CASKGQENYEQYF.

The rearrangement links TRBV7-4 to TRBJ1-1; D remains ambiguous. Per germline, CDR1 SGHVT and CDR2 SQSDAQ. Trimming took 5 bases from V and 8 from J, leaving 6 bases between them. The CDR3 runs 10 residues. Here the CDR3 reads CASSPSEAFF. The DNA of the CDR3 is TGTGCCAGCAGCCCGTCCGAAGCTTTCTTT.

In this sample, this clonotype turned up many times. The chain has TRBV6-5 and TRBJ2-3; possibly TRBD1 for D (6 bases). There are 14 residues in the CDR3. Deletions cut 5 bases from V and 1 base from J, with 10 bases between. The V gene's germline CDR1 is MNHEY and CDR2 SVGAGI. The CDR3 here is CASSHREGTDTQYF. Written as DNA, the CDR3 is TGTGCCAGCAGTCACAGGGAAGGCACAGATACGCAGTATTTT.

This clonotype was counted at least ten times. V gene TRBV6-1 combines with J gene TRBJ2-3; 13 bases agree with TRBD2. V was pared by 5 bases and J by 4 bases, with 3 bases of the junction left unmatched. This CDR3 is 15 amino acids long. Germline values: CDR1 MNHNS, CDR2 SASEGT. CDR3 amino acids: CASSPTSGGADTQYF. CDR3 bases: TGTGCCAGCAGTCCCACTAGCGGGGGGGCAGATACGCAGTATTTT.

This clonotype was detected ten times or more. The CDR3 loop is CASSIRADTQYF. CDR3 nucleotide sequence: TGTGCCAGTAGTATTAGGGCAGATACGCAGTATTTT. The V call is TRBV19, the J call TRBJ2-3; no clear D gene. This CDR3 has 12 residues. Trimming removed 3 bases at V and 4 bases at J, with 5 bases between. Germline V gene sequence: CDR1 LNHDA, CDR2 SQIVND (reference sequence).

This clonotype was counted a few times. The CDR3 region has the DNA TGTGCCAGCAGCTTGACGGCCACAGATACGCAGTATTTT. Protein: CASSLTATDTQYF. J is TRBJ2-3 and V is TRBV5-5; unclear D gene. V was pared by 1 base and J by 2 bases, with 5 bases between. CDR1 is SGHKS, CDR2 YYEKEE, per germline (reference sequence). This CDR3 contains 13 residues.

This clonotype was recorded a few times. CDR3 coding DNA: TGTGCCAGCAGCTTAGGGTCAACGAGGGGAGAGACCCAGTACTTC. Translation gives CASSLGSTRGETQYF. V gene TRBV7-2 combines with J gene TRBJ2-5; TRBD1 or TRBD2 may be the D gene (5 bases each). This CDR3 has 15 residues. V lost 1 base to trimming and J lost 4 bases, with 13 bases between them. Looked up from germline, CDR1 is SGHTA and CDR2 is FQGNSA.

This clonotype appeared many times. This chain links TRBV5-1 with TRBJ2-7; TRBD1 might be the D (5 bases). This CDR3 spans 13 amino acids. Germline CDR1 reads SGHRS; CDR2 reads YFSETQ. Trimming removed 5 bases at V and 2 bases at J, with 11 bases between. The CDR3 sequence is CASSVAGPYEQYF. The CDR3 bases are TGCGCCAGCAGTGTGGCAGGGCCCTACGAGCAGTACTTC.

This clonotype was observed a few times. This rearrangement joins TRBV29-1 to TRBJ1-2; unclear D gene. There are 14 residues in the CDR3. CDR1 is SQVTM and CDR2 is ANQGSEA in the germline V gene. With 5 bases removed from V and 4 bases from J, the gap between germline ends came to 17 bases. The CDR3 nucleotides read TGCAGCGTTCCCCTCGTGAGAGGAGGCTATGGCTACACCTTC. It specifies CSVPLVRGGYGYTF.

The CDR3 DNA sequence: TGCAGTGCCCGACTAGCGGGGGGTTCTCGGGAGCAGTACTTC. This translates into CSARLAGGSREQYF. V and J are TRBV20-1 and TRBJ2-7, with 13 positions matching TRBD2. Trimming removed 6 bases from V and 7 bases from J; junction bases left unmatched: 9. Per the germline V gene, CDR1 is DFQATT and CDR2 is SNEGSKA (reference sequence). The CDR3 has 14 residues.

Ten or more counts support this clonotype. V gene TRBV29-1 combines with J gene TRBJ2-5, with a weak D call TRBD1 (6 bases). CDR1 is SQVTM and CDR2 is ANQGSEA in the germline V gene. This CDR3 has 13 residues. Trimming removed 7 bases at V and 3 bases at J, with 15 bases between. CDR3 coding DNA: TGCAGCGCTAAGCGGTCAGGGGAAGAGACCCAGTACTTC. Its protein is CSAKRSGEETQYF.

In its sample, this clonotype was seen many times. The chain uses TRBV10-1 and TRBJ2-7; D ambiguous. Germline-derived CDR1 and CDR2 are WNHNN and SYGVQD (reference sequence). The V end lost 0 bases, the J end lost 0 bases, and 6 bases lay between the germline ends. This CDR3 is built from 14 residues. The DNA for the CDR3 is TGCGCCAGCAGTGAGTCTCACCGCTCCTACGAGCAGTACTTC. The encoded protein is CASSESHRSYEQYF.

This clonotype was observed a few times. The chain combines TRBV29-1 with TRBJ1-3, with 9 bases identical to TRBD1. J was trimmed by 1 base and V by 4 bases; bases with no gene match: 8. This CDR3 comprises 16 residues. Germline CDR1 is SQVTM and CDR2 is ANQGSEA. CDR3 loop: CSVVGAGTGSGNTIYF. Here the CDR3 DNA reads TGCAGCGTTGTGGGGGCCGGGACAGGGTCTGGAAACACCATATATTTT. The full variable domain, rest sourced from reference TRBV29-1 and TRBJ1-3, is SAVISQKPSRDICQRGTSLTIQCQVDSQVTMMFWYRQQPGQSLTLIATANQGSEATYESGFVIDKFPISRPNLTFSTLTVSNMSPEDSSIYLCSVVGAGTGSGNTIYFGEGSWLTVV.

V and J are TRBV5-8 and TRBJ2-3; D perhaps matches TRBD1 (6 bases). This CDR3 is built from 15 residues. CDR1 and CDR2 from the germline V gene are SGHTS and YDEGEE. Trimming left V 0 bases short and J 3 bases short, with 11 bases between. CDR3 residues: CASSLAPTGTDTQYF. The CDR3 DNA follows: TGTGCCAGCAGCTTGGCCCCCACAGGGACAGATACGCAGTATTTT.

About this clonotype itself: Germline is not matched at one junction end, which may reflect a read error. The J gene is TRBJ2-2, the V gene TRBV3-1, with D perhaps assigned TRBD1 or TRBD2 (5 bases each). The germline gives CDR1 LGHDT, CDR2 YNNKEL (reference sequence). This CDR3 has 13 amino acids. The CDR3 DNA is TGTGCCAGCAGCATCCGGGACCCCGGGGAGCTTTTTTTT. Its protein is CASSIRDPGELFF.

This clonotype was detected only a few times. This rearrangement joins TRBV5-1 to TRBJ1-4, with D perhaps TRBD1 (6 bases). Germline lookup yields CDR1 SGHRS and CDR2 YFSETQ. The CDR3 consists of 16 residues. V was clipped by 1 base and J by 1 base, with 11 bases between them. The DNA of the CDR3 is TGCGCCAGCAGCTTGCAGGGGCCGGGAACTAATGAAAAACTGTTTTTT. Translating gives CASSLQGPGTNEKLFF. The complete variable domain, with remaining parts taken from reference TRBV5-1 and TRBJ1-4, reads KAGVTQTPRYLIKTRGQQVTLSCSPISGHRSVSWYQQTPGQGLQFLFEYFSETQRNKGNFPGRFSGRQFSNSRSEMNVSTLELGDSALYLCASSLQGPGTNEKLFFGSGTQLSVL.

The table lists this clonotype with many counts. The CDR3: CSATTRQGGNQPQHF. The CDR3 bases are TGCAGTGCTACCACCCGACAGGGCGGCAATCAGCCCCAGCATTTT. The V gene is TRBV20-1, the J gene TRBJ1-5; 7 bases match TRBD1. Germline CDR1 DFQATT, CDR2 SNEGSKA (reference sequence). This CDR3 comprises 15 residues. The V segment lost 4 bases and the J segment 2 bases; nucleotides outside the gene matches: 8.

This clonotype was seen repeatedly, ten times or more. This CDR3 is CASSPLGVNYGYTF. The CDR3 DNA sequence: TGTGCCAGCTCACCACTCGGAGTCAACTATGGCTACACCTTC. This chain joins TRBV18 and TRBJ1-2; D uncertain. Trimming stripped 1 base from V and 2 bases from J, with 8 bases between. The CDR3 is 14 amino acids. CDR1 KGHSH and CDR2 LQKENI come from the germline V gene.

This clonotype has ten or more counts. The V and J genes are TRBV12-3 or TRBV12-4 and TRBJ1-2; tentatively, D is TRBD1 (5 bases). Trimming took off 7 bases at V and 4 bases at J, with 13 bases between the two ends. This CDR3 contains 13 residues. CDR3 residues: CASNLAGIYGYTF. In DNA form, the CDR3 reads TGTGCCAGCAACCTGGCAGGGATCTATGGCTACACCTTC.

The sample holds a few counts of this clonotype. J is TRBJ2-2 and V is TRBV20-1; 8 nucleotides align to TRBD2. With V trimmed by 3 bases and J by 3 bases, 6 bases remained unmatched. Germline V CDR1 and CDR2: DFQATT, SNEGSKA (reference sequence). The CDR3 is made up of 15 amino acids. The CDR3 sequence: CSARSSGGYTGELFF. Here the CDR3 DNA reads TGCAGTGCTAGGTCCAGCGGGGGATACACCGGGGAGCTGTTTTTT.